This T cell receptor (beta chain) was found in a study of human T cells and chemical hapten exposure. Across the study: DPC at 0.01% went onto the upper back in patch tests, read at 6 days. Whole-study findings and limits: Counts of TCRs above 1 in 1000 frequency stayed unchanged with DPC sensitization. Since the donors had alopecia, their immune response may not be the same as that of healthy people.

Regarding time point: patch test 2, 6 weeks after DPC sensitization. Treatment meaning: therapeutic diphenylcyclopropenone sensitization with weekly scalp DPC. Trimming took 5 bases from V and 0 from J, leaving 14 bases between them. The CDR3 covers 16 residues. Germline V gene data show CDR1 as MNHEY and CDR2 as SMNVEV (reference sequence). As processed by the authors: There were a median of around 100,000 TCRs per sample, with a range from roughly 20,000 to 700,000. TCRdb processed the RACE reads anew with MiXCR; each CDR3 protein has one entry. In this record, the V and J calls reflect TCRdb's handling and not the investigators' own analysis. The top ten clones hold under 7% of a sample with about 350,000 distinct CDR3 sequences, roughly 6.3% of them seen once. Notes on this clonotype: Its specificity is unknown.

This sample comprised whole blood, obtained in connection with sensitization to the hapten diphenylcyclopropenone (DPC). The chain joins TRBV27 to TRBJ1-5; D uncertain. This sequence originates from a woman under 30 with alopecia areata. Some clones in this sample may be carry-over from other donors' samples. The CDR3 nucleotides read TGTGCCAGCAGTCTAGGATACCAGGATAGCAATCAGCCCCAGCATTTT. Amino acids: CASSLGYQDSNQPQHF.